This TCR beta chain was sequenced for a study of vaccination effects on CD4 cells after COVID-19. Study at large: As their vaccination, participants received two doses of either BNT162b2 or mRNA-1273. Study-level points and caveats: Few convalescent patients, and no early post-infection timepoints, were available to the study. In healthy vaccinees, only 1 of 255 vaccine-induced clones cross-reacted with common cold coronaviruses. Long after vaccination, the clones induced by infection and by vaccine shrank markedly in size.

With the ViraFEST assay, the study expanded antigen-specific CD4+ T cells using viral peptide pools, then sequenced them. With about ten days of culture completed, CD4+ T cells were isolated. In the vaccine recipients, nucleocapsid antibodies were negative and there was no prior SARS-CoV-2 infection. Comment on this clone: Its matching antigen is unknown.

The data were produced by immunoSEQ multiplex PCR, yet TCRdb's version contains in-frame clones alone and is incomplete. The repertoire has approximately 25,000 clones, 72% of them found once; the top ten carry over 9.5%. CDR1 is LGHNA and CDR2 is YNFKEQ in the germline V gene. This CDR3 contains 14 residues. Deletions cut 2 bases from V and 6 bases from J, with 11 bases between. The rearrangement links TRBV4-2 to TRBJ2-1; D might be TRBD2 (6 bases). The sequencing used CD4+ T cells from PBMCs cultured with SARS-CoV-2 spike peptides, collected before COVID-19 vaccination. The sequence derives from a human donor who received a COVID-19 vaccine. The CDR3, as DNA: TGTGCCAGCAGCCAACCGGGACTCGTCAATGAGCAGTTCTTC. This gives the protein CASSQPGLVNEQFF.